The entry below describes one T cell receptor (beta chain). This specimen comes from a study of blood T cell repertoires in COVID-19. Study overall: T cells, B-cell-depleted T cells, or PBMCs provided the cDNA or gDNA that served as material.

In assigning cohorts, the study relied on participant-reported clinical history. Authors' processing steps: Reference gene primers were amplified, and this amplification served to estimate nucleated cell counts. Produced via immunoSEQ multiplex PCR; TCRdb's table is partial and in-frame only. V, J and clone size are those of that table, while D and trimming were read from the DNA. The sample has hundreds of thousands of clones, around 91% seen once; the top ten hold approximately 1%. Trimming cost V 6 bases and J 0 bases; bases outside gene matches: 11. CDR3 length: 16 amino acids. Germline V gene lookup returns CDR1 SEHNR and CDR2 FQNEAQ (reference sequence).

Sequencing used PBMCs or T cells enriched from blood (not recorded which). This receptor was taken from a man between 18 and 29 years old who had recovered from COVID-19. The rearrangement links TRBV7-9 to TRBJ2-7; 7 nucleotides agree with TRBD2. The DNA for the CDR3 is TGTGCCAGCAGTGGGGGGGAGGCCCTTGGCTCCTACGAGCAGTACTTC. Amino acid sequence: CASSGGEALGSYEQYF. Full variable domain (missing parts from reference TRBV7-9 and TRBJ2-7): DTGVSQNPRHKITKRGQNVTFRCDPISEHNRLYWYRQTLGQGPEFLTYFQNEAQLEKSRLLSDRFSAERPKGSFSTLEIQRTEQGDSAMYLCASSGGEALGSYEQYFGPGTRLTVT.